The TCR beta chain under discussion was sequenced for a study of T cells after yellow fever vaccination. CDR1 DFQATT and CDR2 SNEGSKA come from the germline V gene (reference sequence). The CDR3 sequence is 13 residues long. Trimming at V came to 6 bases and at J to 2 bases, leaving 5 bases not matched to a gene. Template-switching 5'RACE yielded the TCR cDNA; a universal primer site and UMIs were added in the process. TCRdb recomputed calls from the 5' RACE reads with MiXCR, one row per CDR3 protein. This table has 620,000 or so distinct CDR3 sequences, around 12% appearing once. This clonotype was seen a handful of times.

J is TRBJ2-5 and V is TRBV20-1; 8 positions agree with TRBD1. Material: PBMCs, obtained on the day of the yellow fever booster vaccination. The sequence was collected from a man aged 25 to 40 who received the YFV17D yellow fever vaccine. The CDR3 reads CSAVWTGQETQYF. The CDR3 bases are TGCAGTGCCGTATGGACAGGGCAAGAGACCCAGTACTTC.